This T cell receptor beta chain was recorded in a study of molecular identifiers for immune sequencing clone quantification. Study in general: RNA, taken in replicates from approximately 20,000 or 100,000 naive CD8 cells, was split five ways, with four sequenced.

The CDR3 length is 13 residues. The ends were cut back, 3 bases at V and 5 bases at J, with 11 bases in the middle. Germline values: CDR1 SEHNR, CDR2 FQNEAQ (reference sequence). This clonotype was found a few times. The target antigen is unknown. Sorted naive CD8 T cells were those defined as CD8+CD4-CCR7+CD45RA+. Methods described previously, with TCR primers listed, were used for bulk TCR libraries. TCRdb reprocessed the PCR reads with MiXCR, giving one entry per CDR3 protein. The table lists roughly 630,000 distinct CDR3 sequences, around 25% of them singletons. Broader study findings: Highly expanded clone sizes could be underestimated by identical TCR molecules sharing a barcode.

What was sequenced was naive CD8+ T cells from blood, with Jurkat cell RNA spiked in. Subset here: FACS-sorted CD8+CD4-CCR7+CD45RA+ naive T cells. The chain joins TRBV7-9 to TRBJ2-7; D is tentatively TRBD1 or TRBD2 (5 bases each). This clonotype was obtained from a human donor in good health. Some libraries in this study had Jurkat cell RNA spiked in. This chain's CDR3 is CASSFIGTDEQYF. Written as DNA, the CDR3 is TGTGCCAGCAGCTTTATTGGGACCGACGAGCAGTACTTC.